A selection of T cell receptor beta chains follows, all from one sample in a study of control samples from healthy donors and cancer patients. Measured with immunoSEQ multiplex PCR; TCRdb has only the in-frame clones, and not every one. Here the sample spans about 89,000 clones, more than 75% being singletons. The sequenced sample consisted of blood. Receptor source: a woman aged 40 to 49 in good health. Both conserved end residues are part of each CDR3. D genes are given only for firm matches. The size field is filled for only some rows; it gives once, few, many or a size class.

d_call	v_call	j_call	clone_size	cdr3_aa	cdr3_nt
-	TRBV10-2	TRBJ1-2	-	CASSFKRWDGYTF	TGCGCCAGCAGCTTTAAACGATGGGATGGCTACACCTTC
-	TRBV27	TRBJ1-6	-	CASRTGGYNSPLHF	TGTGCCAGCAGAACGGGGGGCTATAATTCACCCCTCCACTTT
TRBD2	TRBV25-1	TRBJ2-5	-	CASSEPGTSKETQYF	TGTGCCAGCAGTGAACCCGGGACTAGCAAAGAGACCCAGTACTTC
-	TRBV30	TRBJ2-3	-	CAWSTGTASTDTQYF	TGTGCCTGGAGTACCGGGACTGCCAGCACAGATACGCAGTATTTT
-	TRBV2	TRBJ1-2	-	CASSAWGSGDGYTF	TGTGCCAGCAGTGCTTGGGGGAGTGGCGATGGCTACACCTTC
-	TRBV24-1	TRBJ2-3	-	CATHDQHTDTQYF	TGTGCCACCCATGACCAGCACACAGATACGCAGTATTTT
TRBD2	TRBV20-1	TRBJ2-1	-	CSASFIGGGANNEQFF	TGCAGTGCTAGTTTTATAGGCGGGGGGGCCAACAATGAGCAGTTCTTC
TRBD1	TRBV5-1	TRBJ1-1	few	CASSPAIGGSGNTEAFF	TGCGCCAGCAGCCCAGCGATAGGGGGCTCGGGGAACACTGAAGCTTTCTTT
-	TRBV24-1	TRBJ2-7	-	CATSDGQRAEQYF	TGTGCCACCAGTGACGGACAGAGGGCCGAGCAGTACTTC
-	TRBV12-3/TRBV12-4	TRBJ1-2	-	CASSLQGRGYTF	TGTGCCAGCAGTTTACAGGGTCGGGGCTACACCTTC
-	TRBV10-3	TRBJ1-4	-	CAIGQGTNEKLFF	TGTGCCATCGGTCAGGGCACTAATGAAAAACTGTTTTTT
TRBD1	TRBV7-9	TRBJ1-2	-	CASSIPGTEGYTF	TGTGCCAGCAGCATTCCCGGGACAGAAGGCTACACCTTC
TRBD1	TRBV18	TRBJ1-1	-	CASSPGTGTGTEAFF	TGTGCCAGCTCCCCCGGGACAGGGACGGGCACTGAAGCTTTCTTT
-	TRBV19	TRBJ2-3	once	CASKGQGGPLRTDTQYF	TGTGCCAGTAAAGGCCAAGGGGGGCCCCTTCGCACAGATACGCAGTATTTT
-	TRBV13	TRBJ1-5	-	CASSFGPQGSQPQHF	TGTGCCAGCAGCTTCGGGCCCCAGGGTTCTCAGCCCCAGCATTTT
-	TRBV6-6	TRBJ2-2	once	CASSDRPSGELFF	TGTGCCAGCAGTGATAGACCTTCCGGGGAGCTGTTTTTT
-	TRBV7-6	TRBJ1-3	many	CASSPQIGTVNSSGNTIYF	TGTGCCAGCAGCCCCCAGATAGGGACCGTCAACAGCTCTGGAAACACCATATATTTT
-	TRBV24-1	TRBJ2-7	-	CATSDLQGRRYF	TGTGCCACCAGTGATTTGCAAGGACGGAGGTACTTC
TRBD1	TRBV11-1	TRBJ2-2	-	CASSVYRGQSAGELFF	TGTGCCAGCAGCGTATACAGGGGGCAGAGCGCCGGGGAGCTGTTTTTT
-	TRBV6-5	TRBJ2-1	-	CASAQGNTYNEQFF	TGTGCCAGCGCGCAGGGGAATACCTACAATGAGCAGTTCTTC
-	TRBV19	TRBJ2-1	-	CASSALSNSYNEQFF	TGTGCCAGTAGTGCCCTCTCTAATTCCTACAATGAGCAGTTCTTC
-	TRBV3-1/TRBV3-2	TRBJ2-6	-	CASSGPTGKISGANVLTF	TGTGCCAGCAGCGGCCCCACAGGGAAGATCTCTGGGGCCAACGTCCTGACTTTC
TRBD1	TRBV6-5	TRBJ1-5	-	CASRRTGGNQPQHF	TGTGCCAGCAGGAGGACAGGAGGAAATCAGCCCCAGCATTTT
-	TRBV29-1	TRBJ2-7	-	CSVTGTVGGEQYF	TGCAGCGTTACCGGGACGGTAGGCGGCGAGCAGTACTTC
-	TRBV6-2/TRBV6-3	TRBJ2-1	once	CASSHPGGMSYNEQFF	TGTGCCAGCAGTCACCCAGGGGGGATGTCCTACAATGAGCAGTTCTTC
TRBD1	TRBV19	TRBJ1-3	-	CASQGVHSGNTIYF	TGTGCCAGTCAGGGGGTTCACTCTGGAAACACCATATATTTT
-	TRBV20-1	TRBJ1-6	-	CSASTEGSGSPLHF	TGCAGTGCTAGTACAGAAGGGTCAGGGTCACCCCTCCACTTT
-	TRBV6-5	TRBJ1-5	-	CASKRGDGQPQHF	TGTGCCAGCAAACGGGGAGACGGACAGCCCCAGCATTTT
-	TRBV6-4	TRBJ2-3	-	CASSGTIGSTDTQYF	TGTGCCAGCAGTGGCACAATAGGGAGTACAGATACGCAGTATTTT
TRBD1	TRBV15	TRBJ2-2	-	CATTRGTGGGSGELFF	TGTGCCACCACCCGTGGGACAGGGGGTGGTTCCGGGGAGCTGTTTTTT
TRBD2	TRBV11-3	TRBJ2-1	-	CASSLGLAGGPLDEQFF	TGTGCCAGCAGCTTGGGACTAGCGGGGGGCCCTTTAGATGAGCAGTTCTTC
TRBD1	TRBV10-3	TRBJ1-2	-	CAISAHRGKGNYGYTF	TGTGCCATCAGTGCCCACAGGGGGAAAGGGAACTATGGCTACACCTTC
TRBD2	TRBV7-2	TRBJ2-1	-	CASSLRIAGATNEQFF	TGTGCCAGCAGCTTAAGGATAGCGGGGGCCACGAATGAGCAGTTCTTC
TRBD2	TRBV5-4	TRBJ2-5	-	CASSQRGGLETQYF	TGTGCCAGCAGCCAGCGGGGGGGACTGGAGACCCAGTACTTC
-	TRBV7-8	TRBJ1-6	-	CASSEQGFPSPLHF	TGTGCCAGCAGCGAGCAGGGATTTCCCTCACCCCTCCACTTT
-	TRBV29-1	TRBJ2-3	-	CSVLEGSDTQYF	TGCAGCGTGCTGGAGGGGTCAGATACGCAGTATTTT
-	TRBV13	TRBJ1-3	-	CASSPWGLSGNTIYF	TGTGCCAGCAGCCCCTGGGGCCTCTCTGGAAACACCATATATTTT
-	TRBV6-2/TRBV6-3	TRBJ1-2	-	CASSYSYGYTF	TGTGCCAGCAGTTACAGTTATGGCTACACCTTC
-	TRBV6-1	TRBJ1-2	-	CASSEPGESNYGYTF	TGTGCCAGCAGTGAACCGGGAGAGAGTAACTATGGCTACACCTTC
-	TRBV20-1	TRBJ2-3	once	CSTDTQYF	TGCAGTACAGATACGCAGTATTTT
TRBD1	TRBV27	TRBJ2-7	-	CASSLSTGGYEQYF	TGTGCCAGCAGTTTATCGACAGGGGGCTACGAGCAGTACTTC